A selection of T cell receptor beta chains follows, all from one sample in a study of response to subunit inactivated influenza vaccine. Each CDR3 protein is one row after TCRdb ran MiXCR on the RT-PCR reads. The data contain about 540,000 distinct CDR3 sequences, under 30% of them singletons. These records were also assigned to another study, of T cells expressing NK-cell markers.

Specimen: CD4+ T cells sorted from PBMCs, collected about 11 days after vaccination. The source of these receptors is a man aged 50-60 years who received an inactivated influenza vaccine. Both conserved end residues are part of each CDR3. The D gene is left open where the match is weak. Clone sizes are given selectively: once, few, many, or a class where the clone is expanded.

V	length	size	D	J	CDR3	DNA
TRBV3-1	18	few	TRBD2	TRBJ2-1	CASSQPRAGGFSYNEQFF	TGTGCCAGCAGCCAACCCCGGGCGGGGGGGTTCTCCTACAATGAGCAGTTCTTC
TRBV7-2	15	many	-	TRBJ2-7	CASSTKGRAVGEQYF	TGTGCCAGCAGCACCAAGGGACGAGCGGTTGGAGAGCAGTACTTC
TRBV29-1	13	-	TRBD1	TRBJ1-5	CSVRGQGNQPQHF	TGCAGCGTCCGGGGACAGGGGAATCAGCCCCAGCATTTT
TRBV6-5	13	few	TRBD1	TRBJ1-4	CASSWTGGEKLFF	TGTGCCAGCAGTTGGACAGGGGGTGAAAAACTGTTTTTT
TRBV12-3/TRBV12-4	13	-	-	TRBJ1-2	CASGRGFDYGYTF	TGTGCCAGCGGTAGGGGGTTCGACTATGGCTACACCTTC
TRBV28	14	many	-	TRBJ2-3	CASSLRGGTDTQYF	TGTGCCAGCAGCCTAAGAGGGGGCACAGATACGCAGTATTTT
TRBV29-1	13	-	-	TRBJ2-1	CSGAGRSYNEQFF	TGCAGCGGGGCGGGGCGGAGCTACAATGAGCAGTTCTTC
TRBV6-1	16	many	TRBD2	TRBJ2-7	CASSELRGTSSHEQYF	TGTGCCAGCAGTGAACTACGTGGGACTAGCTCCCACGAGCAGTACTTC
TRBV12-3/TRBV12-4	14	many	-	TRBJ2-3	CASSFGSGADTQYF	TGTGCCAGCAGTTTCGGGTCAGGCGCAGATACGCAGTATTTT
TRBV12-3/TRBV12-4	15	-	-	TRBJ1-4	CASSPSTGSNEKLFF	TGTGCCAGCAGTCCGTCGACAGGATCTAATGAAAAACTGTTTTTT
TRBV24-1	13	many	-	TRBJ2-3	CATSEASVDTQYF	TGTGCCACCAGTGAGGCCTCGGTGGATACGCAGTATTTT
TRBV6-1	14	-	-	TRBJ1-5	CASSDRYSNQPQHF	TGTGCCAGCAGTGACCGCTATAGCAATCAGCCCCAGCATTTT
TRBV5-1	16	-	-	TRBJ2-1	CASSLEGSRSYNEQFF	TGCGCCAGCAGCTTGGAAGGGTCCCGCTCCTACAATGAGCAGTTCTTC
TRBV2	14	-	-	TRBJ1-5	CASSEGGGGQPQHF	TGTGCCAGCAGTGAAGGTGGGGGCGGTCAGCCCCAGCATTTT
TRBV7-2	15	-	-	TRBJ2-7	CASSRDSTNSYEQYF	TGTGCCAGCAGCCGAGACAGCACAAATTCCTACGAGCAGTACTTC
TRBV27	16	-	-	TRBJ1-2	CASAPSSSGQNYGYTF	TGTGCCAGCGCTCCTAGTTCATCAGGGCAAAACTATGGCTACACCTTC
TRBV20-1	15	many	TRBD1	TRBJ2-1	CSARGTGSTYNEQFF	TGCAGTGCTAGAGGGACAGGCAGTACCTACAATGAGCAGTTCTTC
TRBV29-1	11	-	TRBD1	TRBJ1-1	CSADRATEAFF	TGCAGCGCCGACAGGGCCACTGAAGCTTTCTTT
TRBV14	15	-	TRBD2	TRBJ2-2	CASSDRRERNGELFF	TGTGCCAGCAGTGATCGGCGGGAGCGGAACGGGGAGCTGTTTTTT
TRBV29-1	13	many	-	TRBJ2-1	CSGGGRSYNEQFF	TGCAGCGGCGGGGGCCGGTCCTACAATGAGCAGTTCTTC
TRBV2	15	few	-	TRBJ1-1	CASSPNKYTDTEAFF	TGTGCCAGCAGTCCCAACAAATATACTGACACTGAAGCTTTCTTT
TRBV9	13	-	-	TRBJ2-5	CASSVRLAETQYF	TGTGCCAGCAGCGTAAGGCTAGCAGAGACCCAGTACTTC
TRBV28	14	few	-	TRBJ1-1	CASSSRGLNTEAFF	TGTGCCAGCAGCTCCAGGGGCTTGAACACTGAAGCTTTCTTT
TRBV18	14	-	TRBD1	TRBJ1-2	CASSPTGAGYGYTF	TGTGCCAGCTCACCGACAGGGGCAGGGTATGGCTACACCTTC
TRBV3-1	14	-	-	TRBJ2-5	CASSQGTLQETQYF	TGTGCCAGCAGCCAAGGGACGTTACAAGAGACCCAGTACTTC
TRBV2	15	few	TRBD2	TRBJ2-1	CASSGTSGRDSEQFF	TGTGCCAGCAGTGGGACTAGCGGGAGAGATAGTGAGCAGTTCTTC
TRBV10-3	14	-	-	TRBJ2-2	CATATGLNTGELFF	TGTGCCACGGCGACAGGACTGAACACCGGGGAGCTGTTTTTT
TRBV7-9	15	-	TRBD1	TRBJ2-5	CASRQGVRGQETQYF	TGTGCCAGCAGACAGGGGGTACGAGGCCAAGAGACCCAGTACTTC
TRBV12-3/TRBV12-4	17	-	-	TRBJ1-5	CASSPLRWSDSNQPQHF	TGTGCCAGCAGTCCCCTGAGGTGGAGTGATAGCAATCAGCCCCAGCATTTT
TRBV3-1	13	-	TRBD2	TRBJ2-5	CASVGGGKQTQYF	TGTGCCTCAGTAGGCGGGGGTAAGCAGACCCAGTACTTC
TRBV10-3	14	few	TRBD1	TRBJ2-5	CAISGTGAQETQYF	TGTGCCATCAGTGGGACAGGCGCCCAAGAGACCCAGTACTTC
TRBV9	16	once	TRBD1	TRBJ2-3	CASSQRSGGNTDTQYF	TGTGCCAGCAGCCAGCGTTCAGGGGGAAACACAGATACGCAGTATTTT
TRBV19	16	-	TRBD2	TRBJ2-7	CASSIRSSGGRPEQYF	TGTGCCAGTAGTATACGGTCTAGCGGGGGGAGGCCCGAGCAGTACTTC
TRBV2	12	few	TRBD1	TRBJ1-2	CASQDRNYGYTF	TGTGCCAGCCAGGACAGGAACTATGGCTACACCTTC
TRBV2	17	once	-	TRBJ2-6	CASRGGTAVSGANVLTF	TGTGCCAGCAGGGGCGGGACTGCTGTATCTGGGGCCAACGTCCTGACTTTC
TRBV12-3/TRBV12-4	15	few	-	TRBJ2-7	CASSLAGHSSYEQYF	TGTGCCAGCAGTTTAGCGGGACACAGCTCCTACGAGCAGTACTTC
TRBV5-6	12	-	-	TRBJ1-3	CASTSTGNTIYF	TGTGCCAGCACCTCCACTGGAAACACCATATATTTT
TRBV7-2	15	-	TRBD1	TRBJ1-4	CASSVDRGEYEKLFF	TGTGCCAGCAGCGTCGACAGGGGGGAATATGAAAAACTGTTTTTT
TRBV10-3	12	-	TRBD1	TRBJ2-7	CATRTGSNEQYF	TGTGCCACCAGGACAGGCTCGAACGAGCAGTACTTC
TRBV6-2/TRBV6-3	14	few	-	TRBJ2-2	CASSPGQYTGELFF	TGTGCCAGCAGCCCCGGACAGTACACCGGGGAGCTGTTTTTT
TRBV10-3	16	few	TRBD2	TRBJ2-3	CAIKPSGREDTDTQYF	TGTGCCATCAAGCCTAGCGGGAGAGAAGACACAGATACGCAGTATTTT
TRBV20-1	12	-	-	TRBJ2-1	CSARASSHEQFF	TGCAGTGCTAGAGCATCTAGCCATGAGCAGTTCTTC
TRBV5-1	13	-	-	TRBJ2-3	CASSSPAVDTQYF	TGCGCCAGCAGCTCACCGGCGGTGGATACGCAGTATTTT
TRBV7-2	15	-	TRBD1	TRBJ1-5	CASSLERGLNQPQHF	TGTGCCAGCAGCTTAGAAAGGGGGCTCAATCAGCCCCAGCATTTT
TRBV5-4	15	-	TRBD1	TRBJ2-3	CASSFGQGMTDTQYF	TGTGCCAGCAGCTTCGGACAGGGGATGACAGATACGCAGTATTTT
TRBV20-1	13	-	TRBD1	TRBJ2-5	CSASQGAGETQYF	TGCAGTGCTAGCCAGGGGGCAGGAGAGACCCAGTACTTC
TRBV20-1	14	-	TRBD2	TRBJ2-7	CSALGLAGAHEQYF	TGCAGTGCTCTGGGACTAGCGGGAGCCCACGAGCAGTACTTC
TRBV11-1	12	-	-	TRBJ1-1	CASSPGLREAFF	TGTGCCAGCAGCCCGGGTCTCCGGGAAGCTTTCTTT
TRBV7-2	15	few	-	TRBJ2-5	CASSLGGGGGETQYF	TGTGCCAGCAGTTTGGGTGGGGGCGGTGGAGAGACCCAGTACTTC
TRBV3-1	14	-	-	TRBJ2-6	CASSQEDRANVLTF	TGTGCCAGCAGCCAAGAGGACAGGGCCAACGTCCTGACTTTC
TRBV7-2	12	-	-	TRBJ2-7	CASSLRGAEQYF	TGTGCCAGCAGCTTAAGAGGCGCCGAGCAGTACTTC
TRBV20-1	18	-	TRBD2	TRBJ2-1	CSARVRLAGPTIYNEQFF	TGCAGTGCTAGAGTCCGGCTAGCGGGTCCCACTATTTACAATGAGCAGTTCTTC